One sample yielded the 23 T cell receptor beta chains listed below, sequenced in a study of blood T cells in healthy people across ages. A second PCR, run for about 7 to 11 cycles, used a sample-barcoded 5' primer plus a J-beta primer mix. Using its own MiXCR run on the 5' RACE reads, TCRdb lists one record per CDR3 protein. Seen here are 1.4 million to 1.5 million distinct CDR3 sequences, 42% observed once, and the top ten hold 7% to 9.5%. The sequencing sample was made of blood. The receptors here all came from a woman younger than 35 in good health.

V usage is TRBV7-6 and J usage is TRBJ1-1; 8 bases map to TRBD1. CDR1 and CDR2 from the germline V gene are SGHVS and FNYEAQ. With 5 bases clipped from V and 11 bases from J, the junction kept 10 bases outside the gene matches. The CDR3 has 13 residues. CDR3 region: CASSDDRGRGAFF. The CDR3 DNA sequence: TGTGCCAGCAGCGACGACAGGGGCAGGGGGGCTTTCTTT.

Turning to this clonotype: This sequence may be a read error, since a much larger clone differs from it by one base. The genes are TRBV5-1 and TRBJ2-7; a possible D gene is TRBD1 (6 bases). The CDR3 totals 14 residues. Germline V CDR1 and CDR2: SGHRS, YFSETQ. V lost 2 bases to trimming and J lost 0 bases, with 9 bases between them. For the CDR3, the DNA is TGCGCCAGCAGCTTCCGGGACACCTCCTACGAGCAGTACTTC. The encoded protein is CASSFRDTSYEQYF.

This clonotype turned up a few times. This rearrangement joins TRBV28 to TRBJ2-5; D gene unclear. Germline-derived CDR1 and CDR2 are MDHEN and SYDVKM. This CDR3 comprises 18 residues. V was shortened by 3 bases and J by 2 bases, with 22 bases between the two germline ends. CDR3 nucleotide sequence: TGTGCCAGCAGTTTCTTATTTCCCCCCCCGCCTGGGCAAGAGACCCAGTACTTC. Translated, it gives CASSFLFPPPPGQETQYF.

The chain recombines TRBV5-5 with TRBJ1-1; TRBD1 aligns across 8 bases. The CDR3 loop spans 17 amino acids. Germline lookup yields CDR1 SGHKS and CDR2 YYEKEE (reference sequence). Unmatched junction bases numbered 14, after V lost 7 bases and J lost 0 bases. In DNA, the CDR3 is TGTGCCAGCGAAAAAGGGACAGGAAATTACATGAACACTGAAGCTTTCTTT. Its translation: CASEKGTGNYMNTEAFF. The whole variable domain, remainder taken from reference TRBV5-5 and TRBJ1-1, is DAGVTQSPTHLIKTRGQQVTLRCSPISGHKSVSWYQQVLGQGPQFIFQYYEKEERGRGNFPDRFSARQFPNYSSELNVNALLLGDSALYLCASEKGTGNYMNTEAFFGQGTRLTVV.

The chain uses TRBV6-5 and TRBJ1-2; tentatively, D is TRBD1 (5 bases). Trimming removed 3 bases from V and 8 bases from J, with 13 bases in between. Germline V lookup: CDR1 MNHEY, CDR2 SVGAGI. There are 13 residues in the CDR3. CDR3 region: CASSYGRERGYTF. The CDR3 DNA follows: TGTGCCAGCAGTTATGGCAGGGAGAGGGGCTACACCTTC.

This rearrangement joins TRBV29-1 to TRBJ1-1; 8 bases fit TRBD1. With 7 bases clipped from V and 1 base from J, the junction kept 11 bases outside the gene matches. The CDR3 is 15 amino acids. Germline CDR1 reads SQVTM; CDR2 reads ANQGSEA. The CDR3 reads CSAPQGANRNTEAFF. CDR3 nucleotide sequence: TGCAGCGCACCTCAGGGGGCTAACAGGAACACTGAAGCTTTCTTT.

J is TRBJ2-3 and V is TRBV15; 10 bases align to TRBD2. From germline, CDR1 is LNHNV and CDR2 YYDKDF (reference sequence). Trimming cost V 0 bases and J 3 bases; bases outside gene matches: 6. CDR3 length: 17 amino acids. CDR3 nucleotide sequence: TGTGCCACCAGCAGAGACCCACTAGCGGGGTTGACAGATACGCAGTATTTT. Translating gives CATSRDPLAGLTDTQYF.

The chain links TRBV4-1 to TRBJ2-5; 7 bases are a match to TRBD2. The CDR3 totals 14 residues. The V gene's germline CDR1 is MGHRA and CDR2 YSYEKL. Trimming at V came to 2 bases and at J to 5 bases, leaving 5 bases not matched to a gene. This chain's CDR3 is CASSQSGGVETQYF. In nucleotides, the CDR3 is TGCGCCAGCAGCCAATCTGGGGGGGTTGAGACCCAGTACTTC.

V gene TRBV20-1 combines with J gene TRBJ1-2, with 11 bases identical to TRBD1. The germline gives CDR1 DFQATT, CDR2 SNEGSKA (reference sequence). Losses at the gene ends were 6 bases for V and 1 base for J; bases not matched to a gene: 4. The CDR3 length is 14 residues. CDR3 region: CSAGTGGINYGYTF. The CDR3 nucleotides read TGCAGTGCCGGGACAGGGGGGATTAACTATGGCTACACCTTC.

V usage is TRBV20-1 and J usage is TRBJ2-7, with TRBD1 identical over 7 bases. In germline, CDR1 is DFQATT, CDR2 SNEGSKA (reference sequence). The ends lost 6 bases at V and 6 bases at J; junction bases unmatched: 8. This CDR3 contains 12 residues. CDR3: CSAPRTGGEQYF. The CDR3, as DNA: TGCAGTGCACCCCGGACAGGTGGCGAGCAGTACTTC.

This clonotype was recorded a few times. The chain is built from TRBV5-1 and TRBJ2-3, with TRBD1 matching 7 bases. Looked up from germline, CDR1 is SGHRS and CDR2 is YFSETQ. This CDR3 region has 15 residues. With V trimmed by 3 bases and J by 4 bases, 8 bases remained unmatched. CDR3 DNA: TGCGCCAGCAGCTCTGCCGACAGGGTGGCAGATACGCAGTATTTT. As protein: CASSSADRVADTQYF.

In its sample, this clonotype was seen a few times. This chain uses TRBV3-1 with TRBJ2-1; 7 positions match TRBD2. Losses at the gene ends were 6 bases for V and 9 bases for J; bases not matched to a gene: 8. Germline CDR1 LGHDT, CDR2 YNNKEL (reference sequence). The CDR3 covers 13 residues. Here the CDR3 reads CASSASGAFEQFF. CDR3 DNA sequence: TGTGCCAGCAGTGCCAGCGGGGCCTTTGAGCAGTTCTTC.

The rearrangement joins TRBV20-1 to TRBJ2-5, with D possibly being TRBD2 (7 bases). The germline CDR1 and CDR2 sequences are DFQATT and SNEGSKA (reference sequence). The CDR3 has 16 residues. V gave up 1 base and J gave up 5 bases, with 20 bases separating them. Here the CDR3 reads CSARVLRGGARETQYF. In DNA form, the CDR3 reads TGCAGTGCTAGAGTGTTGCGTGGGGGGGCTCGGGAGACCCAGTACTTC.

The chain has TRBV29-1 and TRBJ1-1; possible D gene TRBD1, 6 bases. Germline CDR1 and CDR2: SQVTM and ANQGSEA. V was shortened by 5 bases and J by 3 bases, with 16 bases between the two germline ends. The CDR3 spans 14 residues. In DNA, the CDR3 is TGCAGCGTTCAGGTACAGGGCGGTCACACTGAAGCTTTCTTT. Translating gives CSVQVQGGHTEAFF.

This clonotype was seen more than once but under ten times. The chain recombines TRBV6-5 with TRBJ1-2; TRBD1 might be the D (6 bases). This CDR3 comprises 18 residues. The V and J ends lost 2 bases and 5 bases respectively, with 24 bases between them. The germline V gene has CDR1 MNHEY and CDR2 SVGAGI. CDR3 sequence reads: CASSYNGGGQDGGYGYTF. CDR3 coding DNA: TGTGCCAGCAGTTACAATGGAGGGGGTCAAGACGGGGGTTATGGCTACACCTTC.

This clonotype was counted only a few times. This chain joins TRBV20-1 and TRBJ1-2; 7 bases map to TRBD1. Trimming removed 3 bases from V and 6 bases from J; junction bases left unmatched: 13. Germline CDR1 and CDR2: DFQATT and SNEGSKA (reference sequence). This CDR3 region has 15 residues. In nucleotides, the CDR3 is TGCAGTGCTAGCGATTCCGGGACAGACAACAATGGCTACACCTTC. Protein: CSASDSGTDNNGYTF.

The V call is TRBV20-1, the J call TRBJ1-2, with 8 bases matching TRBD1. Per germline, CDR1 DFQATT and CDR2 SNEGSKA (reference sequence). The CDR3 contains 13 residues. V was clipped by 6 bases and J by 7 bases; unmatched bases: 10. The CDR3 region is CSAEDRDGGGYTF. The DNA of the CDR3 is TGCAGTGCCGAGGACAGGGACGGCGGTGGCTACACCTTC.

This clonotype is a singleton in its sample. The chain is built from TRBV4-3 and TRBJ1-6; no firm D call. The CDR3 loop spans 17 amino acids. V was trimmed by 0 bases and J by 10 bases, leaving 19 bases between them. The V gene's germline CDR1 is LGHNA and CDR2 YSLEER. The CDR3 coding sequence is TGCGCCAGCAGCCAAGAAACCCCGAACTCCGTCGGGTCACCCCTCCACTTT. Translated, it gives CASSQETPNSVGSPLHF.

This clonotype was observed a few times. The V call is TRBV29-1, the J call TRBJ2-3; D perhaps matches TRBD1 (5 bases). CDR1 SQVTM and CDR2 ANQGSEA come from the germline V gene. The CDR3 is 15 residues long. The germline V and J ends were trimmed by 4 bases and 1 base, with 15 bases remaining between them. In nucleotides, the CDR3 is TGCAGCGTTGTTCAAGGGGATCGTCGCACAGATACGCAGTATTTT. It is translated as CSVVQGDRRTDTQYF.

This clonotype showed up just a few times. The V and J genes are TRBV30 and TRBJ2-3, with a weak D call TRBD2 (5 bases). With 0 bases removed from V and 6 bases from J, the gap between germline ends came to 16 bases. This CDR3 has 15 amino acids. Germline CDR1 and CDR2: GTSNPN and SVGIG (reference sequence). The CDR3, as DNA: TGTGCCTGGAGTGTGGTTGGACTCCCAGCCGATACGCAGTATTTT. Amino acid sequence: CAWSVVGLPADTQYF.

The chain carries TRBV10-3 and TRBJ2-1, with 11 bases that match TRBD2. V lost 6 bases, J lost 6 bases, and 7 bases stayed unmatched. Germline CDR1 ENHRY, CDR2 SYGVKD. The CDR3 spans 15 residues. The CDR3 nucleotides read TGTGCCATCAGGGATAGCGGGAGGGCCTTCAATGAGCAGTTCTTC. It specifies CAIRDSGRAFNEQFF.

This chain joins TRBV4-2 and TRBJ2-1; 13 nucleotides match TRBD2. The CDR3 is 15 amino acids. V trimming: 1 base; J trimming: 9 bases; junction bases outside the gene matches: 3. CDR1 and CDR2 from the germline V gene are LGHNA and YNFKEQ. The CDR3 here is CASSQGLAGGLEQFF. The DNA for the CDR3 is TGTGCCAGCAGCCAAGGACTAGCGGGAGGTCTTGAGCAGTTCTTC.

The chain uses TRBV10-3 and TRBJ2-5, with a possible D match to TRBD1 (6 bases). The germline V gene has CDR1 ENHRY and CDR2 SYGVKD. The CDR3 has 14 amino acids. Between the trimmed V and J ends, which lost 2 bases and 10 bases, there was a span of 17 bases. The CDR3 nucleotides are TGTGCCATCAGTGAGGGAGATGTTGGACAGCGCCAGTACTTC. This gives the protein CAISEGDVGQRQYF.